The sequence of this T cell receptor beta chain was determined in a study of OX40 agonist ivuxolimab in advanced cancers. Study overall: Prior anti-PD-1, anti-PD-L1 or anti-CTLA-4 therapy did not bar entry, and 30% to 40% had some.

Repertoires were generated with immunoSEQ multiplex PCR, while TCRdb's copy carries only in-frame clones and drops some. Here the sample spans about 22,000 clones, approximately 84% being singletons. The J segment lost 8 bases and the V segment lost 4 bases, leaving 9 bases of the junction unmatched. Germline V gene sequence: CDR1 SGHTS, CDR2 YDEGEE. This CDR3 has 14 residues. Here the sequenced sample was CD4+ or CD8+ T cells sorted from blood, taken in a trial of the OX40 agonist ivuxolimab. The TCR was taken from an adult with an advanced solid tumor such as melanoma, head and neck, liver or kidney cancer. The chain has TRBV5-8 and TRBJ2-1, with 7 bases that match TRBD2. CDR3 in DNA: TGTGCCAGCAGCATAGCGGGCCGTCCCGATGAGCAGTTCTTC. Its translation is CASSIAGRPDEQFF.